This is a list of T cell receptor beta chains from one sample in a study of T cells after yellow fever vaccination. MiXCR, run by TCRdb on the 5' RACE reads, gives a single entry per CDR3 protein. The table lists about 300,000 distinct CDR3 sequences, almost 4% of them singletons, with approximately 25% in the top ten. Specimen: PBMCs, collected 5 days after the yellow fever booster vaccination. Receptors originate from a young man who received the YFV17D yellow fever vaccine. CDR3s leave out the opening cysteine and the closing phenylalanine or tryptophan.

v_call	j_call	cdr3_aa
TRBV6-5	TRBJ2-7	ASSYRGQGYEQY
TRBV19	TRBJ2-4	ASSMRVYGNIQY
TRBV7-7	TRBJ1-4	ASSLAHRGNEKLF
TRBV14	TRBJ1-1	ASSWYGNTEAF
TRBV7-2	TRBJ1-4	ASSLELRTDELF
TRBV7-9	TRBJ2-5	ASRLAGALQETQY
TRBV7-2	TRBJ2-3	ASSFGAADTQY
TRBV6-6	TRBJ1-5	ASSHSQPQH
TRBV6-1	TRBJ2-7	ASRPSGSYEQY
TRBV7-9	TRBJ2-5	ASIQKDRDRVGETQY
TRBV2	TRBJ2-7	ASRYRDTSYEQY
TRBV18	TRBJ2-7	ASSPGWGQGAYEQY
TRBV20-1	TRBJ2-3	SAQIPRLAGGLNDGTQY
TRBV7-3	TRBJ2-2	ASSPKMGAGGELF
TRBV5-1	TRBJ2-6	ASSWMNSMGPGANVLT
TRBV10-3	TRBJ1-3	AISGRSTGSGNTIY
TRBV12-3/TRBV12-4	TRBJ2-4	ASSLLAGGVNIQY
TRBV5-1	TRBJ2-7	ASSNQQGVLDEQY
TRBV7-9	TRBJ1-2	ASSQRTEYYGYT
TRBV27	TRBJ2-7	ASSSAGMNYEQY
TRBV7-8	TRBJ2-4	ASSHEENIQY
TRBV19	TRBJ2-3	ASSDRGAASTDTQY
TRBV6-5	TRBJ2-5	ASSYGTVQETQY
TRBV7-2	TRBJ1-5	ASSSPNSLLPQH
TRBV29-1	TRBJ1-2	SVPKRGTLHKRLNYGYT
TRBV5-1	TRBJ1-1	ASSAGLDRNTEAF
TRBV5-6	TRBJ2-1	ASSLGGTPGVKQF
TRBV7-9	TRBJ2-7	ASSLGRAEQY
TRBV30	TRBJ2-2	AWNLVIGELF
TRBV7-8	TRBJ2-1	ASSAGQGYTEQF
TRBV19	TRBJ2-7	ASSMLPGHIYEQY
TRBV5-1	TRBJ1-4	ASSRDGVGNEKLF
TRBV2	TRBJ2-7	ASSWTETYEQY
TRBV4-3	TRBJ1-1	ASSQEEGTEAF
TRBV20-1	TRBJ1-2	SAREPQGRFLPDYGYT
TRBV18	TRBJ1-5	ASSPQGGQPQH
TRBV4-3	TRBJ1-2	ASSQDNNSRRREGYT
TRBV14	TRBJ2-1	ASSQASHYNEQF
TRBV5-1	TRBJ1-2	ASSLMAEGGYT
TRBV7-2	TRBJ2-3	ASSRDLTDTQY
TRBV5-8	TRBJ1-5	ASSLPGISNQPQH
TRBV29-1	TRBJ2-6	SVEVGGSSGANVLT
TRBV12-3/TRBV12-4	TRBJ2-5	ASSFGLAGVQETQY
TRBV10-1	TRBJ2-5	ASSPGLYETQY
TRBV7-9	TRBJ2-5	ASSLGEGSSETQY
TRBV4-3	TRBJ2-5	ASSWGNLAGGKETQY
TRBV12-3/TRBV12-4	TRBJ1-2	ASSFGPPGLLGYT
TRBV4-2	TRBJ2-7	ASSQEWSATNEQY
TRBV15	TRBJ2-4	ATSPLQGGKNIQY